Shown below are 27 T cell receptor beta chains from a single sample sequenced in a study of blood T cells in healthy people across ages. PCR was performed a second time for roughly 7 to 11 cycles using a sample-barcoded 5' primer and a J-beta primer mix. TCRdb processed the 5' RACE reads anew with MiXCR; each CDR3 protein has one entry. The sample holds roughly 800,000 distinct CDR3 sequences; 55% to 70% are singletons and the top ten take roughly 20%. The sequenced material came from blood. The origin of the receptors is a man in his thirties or forties in good health.

This clonotype was found once. The chain is built from TRBV7-2 and TRBJ2-5; possibly TRBD1 for D (6 bases). This CDR3 contains 16 residues. Germline values: CDR1 SGHTA, CDR2 FQGNSA. Trimming pared 1 base from V and 5 bases from J, leaving 17 bases between. The CDR3 region has the DNA TGTGCCAGCAGCTTAGAGGTGGGGGCCCGTGGGGAGACCCAGTACTTC. Its protein product is CASSLEVGARGETQYF.

The table lists this clonotype with a few counts. The chain carries TRBV20-1 and TRBJ1-2; possibly TRBD1 for D (6 bases). The CDR3 consists of 15 residues. CDR1 is DFQATT and CDR2 is SNEGSKA in the germline V gene (reference sequence). Trimming removed 2 bases from V and 5 bases from J, with 18 bases in between. The CDR3: CSARWGGGGPYGYTF. The CDR3 DNA reads as TGCAGTGCTAGATGGGGCGGGGGGGGCCCGTATGGCTACACCTTC.

The gene calls are TRBV6-5 and TRBJ1-2; D gene uncertain. V was trimmed by 0 bases and J by 0 bases, leaving 11 bases between them. CDR3 length: 16 residues. The germline gives CDR1 MNHEY, CDR2 SVGAGI. The DNA of the CDR3 is TGTGCCAGCAGTTACTCGGGCGTAATCTCTAACTATGGCTACACCTTC. Amino acids: CASSYSGVISNYGYTF.

For the CDR3, the DNA is TGTGCCAGCAGCTCTAACCGGGACTTTGGGCCCAAAAACATTCAGTACTTC. This encodes CASSSNRDFGPKNIQYF. The V and J genes are TRBV9 and TRBJ2-4, with a tentative D call TRBD2 (6 bases). Germline V gene lookup returns CDR1 SGDLS and CDR2 YYNGEE. Trimming took 4 bases from V and 2 from J, leaving 19 bases between them. This CDR3 comprises 17 residues.

The V call is TRBV4-3, the J call TRBJ2-3; 12 bases match TRBD2. The V gene's germline CDR1 is LGHNA and CDR2 YSLEER. V shed 1 base, J shed 5 bases, and the junction held 4 bases outside the gene matches. The CDR3 runs 16 residues. The CDR3 loop is CASSQGLAGVGDTQYF. CDR3 DNA sequence: TGCGCCAGCAGCCAAGGACTAGCGGGAGTAGGAGATACGCAGTATTTT.

The J gene is TRBJ2-1, the V gene TRBV20-1, with a possible D match to TRBD2 (5 bases). Germline CDR1 is DFQATT and CDR2 is SNEGSKA (reference sequence). The germline V and J ends were trimmed by 2 bases and 7 bases, with 15 bases remaining between them. The CDR3 extends over 14 amino acids. The CDR3 spells CSARSDTRFNEQFF. The CDR3 nucleotides read TGCAGTGCTAGATCCGATACTAGATTTAATGAGCAGTTCTTC.

This rearrangement joins TRBV7-9 to TRBJ2-3; D is undetermined. CDR1 and CDR2 (germline): SEHNR, FQNEAQ (reference sequence). The CDR3 totals 13 residues. The V gene lost 1 base and the J gene lost 5 bases, with 7 bases spanning the gap. CDR3 DNA: TGTGCCAGCAGCTTAGACGAGCTAGATACGCAGTATTTT. As protein: CASSLDELDTQYF.

CDR3 in DNA: TGCAGTGCGGTAGAGAAATGGGCTGAGACCCAGTACTTC. Translated, it gives CSAVEKWAETQYF. This chain uses TRBV20-1 with TRBJ2-7; D ambiguous. The DNA end is more similar to TRBJ2-5, so the J call may be wrong. Germline CDR1 and CDR2: DFQATT and SNEGSKA (reference sequence). This CDR3 spans 13 amino acids.

The table lists this clonotype with a few counts. One end of the junction varies from germline; a read error may be responsible. This chain links TRBV7-2 with TRBJ2-3; TRBD1 might be the D (6 bases). CDR1 SGHTA and CDR2 FQGNSA come from the germline V gene. This CDR3 is built from 13 residues. CDR3: CASSSPRTATQYF. DNA of the CDR3: TGTGCCAGCAGCTCCCCCCGGACAGCTACGCAGTATTTT. Full variable domain (outside the CDR3, taken from reference TRBV7-2 and TRBJ2-3): GAGVSQSPSNKVTEKGKDVELRCDPISGHTALYWYRQSLGQGLEFLIYFQGNSAPDKSGLPSDRFSAERTGGSVSTLTIQRTQQEDSAVYLCASSSPRTATQYFGPGTRLTVL.

The chain uses TRBV29-1 and TRBJ2-1; D tentatively fits TRBD1 or TRBD2 (5 bases each). This CDR3 comprises 14 residues. Germline lookup yields CDR1 SQVTM and CDR2 ANQGSEA. V lost 7 bases and J 4 bases, leaving 17 bases between the germline ends. In nucleotides, the CDR3 is TGCAGCGCAACGAGGGGTGTAGGGTACAATGAGCAGTTCTTC. It translates to CSATRGVGYNEQFF.

The chain couples TRBV11-2 to TRBJ2-2; D gene unclear. V was trimmed by 0 bases and J by 3 bases, leaving 8 bases between them. The germline V gene has CDR1 SGHAT and CDR2 FQNNGV. There are 15 residues in the CDR3. The CDR3 sequence: CASSLDMGYTGELFF. The CDR3 coding sequence is TGTGCCAGCAGCTTAGACATGGGCTACACCGGGGAGCTGTTTTTT.

V and J are TRBV5-1 and TRBJ2-1; 13 bases map to TRBD2. The CDR3 has 18 residues. V trimming: 0 bases; J trimming: 7 bases; junction bases outside the gene matches: 10. The germline gives CDR1 SGHRS, CDR2 YFSETQ. The chain's CDR3 is CASSLGQGGLAGSNEQFF. Here the CDR3 DNA reads TGCGCCAGCAGCTTGGGACAGGGGGGACTAGCGGGGTCGAATGAGCAGTTCTTC.

V and J are TRBV20-1 and TRBJ2-7; D may match TRBD1 or TRBD2 (6 bases each). The CDR3 length is 16 residues. CDR1 is DFQATT, CDR2 SNEGSKA, per germline (reference sequence). The germline V and J ends were trimmed by 6 bases and 5 bases, with 26 bases remaining between them. The CDR3 DNA reads as TGCAGTGCGCCGGACCACAGGGTTAGCGGAGCTGACGAGCAGTACTTC. Translated, it gives CSAPDHRVSGADEQYF.

The chain carries TRBV28 and TRBJ2-1; the D is unclear. Germline lookup yields CDR1 MDHEN and CDR2 SYDVKM. Trimming cost V 6 bases and J 6 bases, with 6 bases left between them. The CDR3 extends over 11 amino acids. CDR3 in amino acids: CASRDPNEQFF. In DNA, the CDR3 is TGTGCCAGCAGGGACCCCAATGAGCAGTTCTTC.

The J gene is TRBJ2-7, the V gene TRBV7-8; D uncertain. The germline V and J ends were trimmed by 5 bases and 5 bases, with 13 bases remaining between them. The CDR3 has 13 residues. From germline, CDR1 is SGHVS and CDR2 FQNEAQ. CDR3 sequence reads: CASSTGPVNEQYF. CDR3 sequence (DNA): TGTGCCAGCAGCACGGGCCCCGTGAACGAGCAGTACTTC.

The rearrangement joins TRBV29-1 to TRBJ2-3; TRBD2 agrees at 10 bases. V lost 2 bases, J lost 4 bases, and 3 bases stayed unmatched. Germline V gene lookup returns CDR1 SQVTM and CDR2 ANQGSEA. The CDR3 has 14 residues. For the CDR3, the DNA is TGCAGCGTTGAATCTAGCGGGAGCCCAGATACGCAGTATTTT. Its translation: CSVESSGSPDTQYF.

This chain joins TRBV20-1 and TRBJ2-1; D call uncertain. The CDR3 sequence is 14 residues long. Trimming cost V 3 bases and J 7 bases, with 16 bases left between them. CDR1 is DFQATT, CDR2 SNEGSKA, per germline (reference sequence). This chain's CDR3 is CSARRPVGLNEQFF. The CDR3 DNA reads TGCAGTGCTAGGCGCCCCGTGGGCTTGAATGAGCAGTTCTTC.

This sequence joins TRBV11-2 and TRBJ2-3; D gene ambiguous. Trimming took off 1 base at V and 5 bases at J, with 13 bases between the two ends. CDR1 is SGHAT and CDR2 is FQNNGV in the germline V gene. The CDR3 runs to 15 residues. The CDR3 DNA sequence: TGTGCCAGCAGCTTAGCAGTGGGCGGTGGAGATACGCAGTATTTT. It translates to CASSLAVGGGDTQYF.

The V call is TRBV3-1, the J call TRBJ2-1; D gene uncertain. The CDR3 has 13 amino acids. Germline CDR1 and CDR2: LGHDT and YNNKEL (reference sequence). Trimming took 3 bases from V and 5 from J, leaving 8 bases between them. CDR3 coding DNA: TGTGCCAGCAGCCAGGACCTAAACAATGAGCAGTTCTTC. It encodes CASSQDLNNEQFF.

The chain combines TRBV7-6 with TRBJ2-7, with a tentative D call TRBD1 (5 bases). This CDR3 has 16 amino acids. Trimming stripped 5 bases from V and 2 bases from J, with 19 bases between. Germline loops: CDR1 SGHVS, CDR2 FNYEAQ. CDR3 residues: CASSPRVDNRAYEQYF. CDR3 nucleotide sequence: TGTGCCAGCAGCCCCCGCGTGGACAACAGAGCCTACGAGCAGTACTTC.

This chain joins TRBV6-2 or TRBV6-3 and TRBJ2-7, with TRBD1 matching 7 bases. Trimming took 7 bases from V and 4 from J; bases not matched to a gene: 7. The CDR3 is 13 amino acids. The V gene's germline CDR1 is MNHEY and CDR2 SVGEGT. DNA for the CDR3: TGTGCCAGCACCGAGGACAGGTTTTACGAGCAGTACTTC. This gives the protein CASTEDRFYEQYF.

V gene TRBV10-3 combines with J gene TRBJ2-3; no reliable D call. This CDR3 region has 13 residues. Trimming removed 2 bases from V and 1 base from J, with 4 bases in between. The V gene's germline CDR1 is ENHRY and CDR2 SYGVKD. The CDR3 region has the DNA TGTGCCATCAGTGAGGGCCGCACAGATACGCAGTATTTT. Encoded protein: CAISEGRTDTQYF.

The V gene is TRBV10-3, the J gene TRBJ2-3; D is ambiguous. The ends were cut back, 8 bases at V and 0 bases at J, with 9 bases in the middle. The CDR3 is 13 residues long. Germline loops: CDR1 ENHRY, CDR2 SYGVKD. CDR3 sequence: CAIQPSSTDTQYF. In DNA, the CDR3 is TGTGCCATCCAGCCCTCTAGCACAGATACGCAGTATTTT.

For this clonotype: One end of the junction does not line up with germline, which may come from a read error. The gene calls are TRBV7-9 and TRBJ1-6; D might be TRBD1 (5 bases). Germline CDR1 reads SEHNR; CDR2 reads FQNEAQ (reference sequence). The CDR3 length is 14 residues. CDR3 in amino acids: CASRLDSAHSPLHF. The CDR3 DNA reads as TGTGCCAGCAGATTAGACAGTGCCCATTCACCCCTCCACTTT.

This clonotype was seen just once. This rearrangement joins TRBV7-2 to TRBJ2-5; TRBD2 aligns across 11 bases. This CDR3 is built from 15 residues. V gave up 6 bases and J gave up 4 bases; unmatched junction bases: 7. The germline gives CDR1 SGHTA, CDR2 FQGNSA. CDR3 DNA: TGTGCCAGCAGGCAACTAGCGGGAGCCTCAGAGACCCAGTACTTC. It translates to CASRQLAGASETQYF.

The V gene is TRBV5-1, the J gene TRBJ2-3; TRBD2 aligns across 8 bases. Germline trimming cut 5 bases from V and 2 bases from J; bases unmatched to any gene: 7. There are 15 residues in the CDR3. CDR1 is SGHRS, CDR2 YFSETQ, per germline. The DNA for the CDR3 is TGCGCCAGCAGTGAAGCGGGGGTAGACACAGATACGCAGTATTTT. Encoded protein: CASSEAGVDTDTQYF.

The gene calls are TRBV7-2 and TRBJ1-2, with 7 bases matching TRBD1. With 5 bases clipped from V and 0 bases from J, the junction kept 12 bases outside the gene matches. This CDR3 comprises 17 residues. Germline-derived CDR1 and CDR2 are SGHTA and FQGNSA. In DNA form, the CDR3 reads TGTGCCAGCAGCCCAGGGGGAGGTGTAGGGGCTAACTATGGCTACACCTTC. Protein sequence: CASSPGGGVGANYGYTF.